The present T cell receptor (beta chain) was sequenced within a study of early T cells in non-severe SARS-CoV-2 infection. Turning to the study itself: The chains were unpaired, and the sequenced material was bulk RNA from unsorted whole blood.

Study conclusions and caveats: Matches to VDJdb favored anti-spike CD8 responses and missed private and CD4 specificities.

This clonotype turned up a few times. Its antigen is unknown. Individual cDNA molecules received unique molecular identifiers during library preparation. TCRdb called the 5' RACE reads again in MiXCR, with one record for every CDR3 protein. The sample holds 85,000 to 100,000 distinct CDR3 sequences, around 17% seen once. This receptor was taken from an adult who was a healthcare worker with PCR-confirmed SARS-CoV-2 infection or an uninfected control (not recorded which). The specimen sequenced was whole blood.

CDR3 in DNA: TGTGCCACCAGTGAAAATGCAGGGGGCCGGACCTCCAGGATGGATGAGCAGTTCTTC. This translates into CATSENAGGRTSRMDEQFF. The J gene is TRBJ2-1, the V gene TRBV24-1; TRBD1 agrees at 8 bases. After removal of 4 bases from V and 8 bases from J, the junction contained 21 bases not matched to a gene. CDR3 length equals 19 residues. Germline CDR1 KGHDR, CDR2 SFDVKD.